What follows are 25 T cell receptor beta chains derived from one specimen sequenced in a study of early T cells in non-severe SARS-CoV-2 infection. One entry per CDR3 protein, called by TCRdb with MiXCR from the 5' RACE reads. The sample lists tens of thousands of distinct CDR3 sequences, roughly an eighth occurring once. The sequencing input was whole blood. The receptor set was obtained from an adult who was a healthcare worker with PCR-confirmed SARS-CoV-2 infection or an uninfected control (not recorded which).

This chain links TRBV20-1 with TRBJ2-3; 7 nucleotides agree with TRBD1. Germline V gives CDR1 DFQATT, CDR2 SNEGSKA (reference sequence). Germline trimming cut 2 bases from V and 2 bases from J; bases unmatched to any gene: 4. The CDR3 runs to 14 residues. The CDR3 coding sequence is TGCAGTGCTAGACGCAGGGGGTCCACAGATACGCAGTATTTT. Translation gives CSARRRGSTDTQYF.

This clonotype was counted between two and nine times. The genes are TRBV15 and TRBJ2-3; TRBD2 matches 9 bases. This CDR3 spans 17 amino acids. CDR1 is LNHNV, CDR2 YYDKDF, per germline (reference sequence). Losses at the gene ends were 3 bases for V and 4 bases for J; bases not matched to a gene: 11. The CDR3 sequence is CATSSSHSGRLADTQYF. CDR3 nucleotides: TGTGCCACCAGCAGTTCACATAGCGGGAGATTAGCAGATACGCAGTATTTT.

The table lists this clonotype with many counts. The chain has TRBV6-5 and TRBJ1-6, with TRBD1 identical over 11 bases. CDR3 size: 15 residues. CDR1 and CDR2 from the germline V gene are MNHEY and SVGAGI. With 9 bases clipped from V and 8 bases from J, the junction kept 9 bases outside the gene matches. The CDR3, as DNA: TGTGCCAGTAGTCCCCGGGACAGGGGGGATTCACCCCTCCACTTT. Amino acid sequence: CASSPRDRGDSPLHF.

This clonotype occurred a few times. This chain links TRBV18 with TRBJ2-1; tentative D call: TRBD2 (6 bases). V was trimmed by 6 bases and J by 4 bases, leaving 16 bases between them. CDR1 KGHSH and CDR2 LQKENI come from the germline V gene. This CDR3 comprises 15 residues. The chain's CDR3 is CASSQGSGQYNEQFF. In DNA form, the CDR3 reads TGTGCCAGCTCGCAGGGTAGCGGCCAATACAATGAGCAGTTCTTC.

Only a few counts were recorded for this clonotype. This chain uses TRBV3-1 with TRBJ2-1, with D possibly being TRBD1 or TRBD2 (5 bases each). The germline V and J ends were trimmed by 3 bases and 2 bases, with 11 bases remaining between them. The CDR3 runs to 15 residues. Germline V gene lookup returns CDR1 LGHDT and CDR2 YNNKEL (reference sequence). The chain's CDR3 is CASSHPVGAYNEQFF. Here the CDR3 DNA reads TGTGCCAGCAGCCACCCAGTGGGGGCCTACAATGAGCAGTTCTTC.

This clonotype was counted ten times or more. The chain combines TRBV11-2 with TRBJ2-3; D not certain. CDR1 is SGHAT and CDR2 is FQNNGV in the germline V gene. The CDR3 is 12 residues long. Trimming removed 6 bases from V and 0 bases from J, with 4 bases in between. CDR3 sequence: CASRTSTDTQYF. The CDR3 DNA reads TGTGCCAGCAGAACTAGCACAGATACGCAGTATTTT.

This clonotype came up a few times. The chain recombines TRBV6-6 with TRBJ2-7; 7 nucleotides line up with TRBD1. Trimming at V came to 6 bases and at J to 6 bases, leaving 20 bases not matched to a gene. There are 17 residues in the CDR3. The germline V gene has CDR1 MNHNY and CDR2 SVGAGI (reference sequence). The CDR3 DNA follows: TGTGCCAGCAGCCCTGCCGCCTCCGGGACAGACGCCTTCGAGCAGTACTTC. Translation gives CASSPAASGTDAFEQYF.

This clonotype was seen a few times. The CDR3 nucleotides read TGTGCCAGCAGTTTGGGGGGCAGTCGGAGTCAAAAACTGTTTTTT. This codes for CASSLGGSRSQKLFF. The chain carries TRBV28 and TRBJ1-4; perhaps TRBD1 as D (6 bases). Germline CDR1 is MDHEN and CDR2 is SYDVKM. The CDR3 contains 15 residues. The germline V and J ends were trimmed by 3 bases and 9 bases, with 17 bases remaining between them. Together with reference TRBV28 and TRBJ1-4, the CDR3 gives the full variable domain: DVKVTQSSRYLVKRTGEKVFLECVQDMDHENMFWYRQDPGLGLRLIYFSYDVKMKEKGDIPEGYSVSREKKERFSLILESASTNQTSMYLCASSLGGSRSQKLFFGSGTQLSVL.

This chain links TRBV27 with TRBJ2-5; D possibly corresponds to TRBD2 (5 bases). In germline, CDR1 is MNHEY, CDR2 SMNVEV (reference sequence). V gave up 3 bases and J gave up 5 bases, with 7 bases separating them. The CDR3 length is 12 residues. This CDR3 reads CASSFGGETQYF. CDR3 coding DNA: TGTGCCAGCAGTTTCGGCGGGGAGACCCAGTACTTC.

The chain combines TRBV5-1 with TRBJ2-1; possible D gene TRBD2, 5 bases. V dropped 5 bases and J dropped 9 bases, with 15 bases sitting between them. The CDR3 covers 13 residues. Germline V gene data show CDR1 as SGHRS and CDR2 as YFSETQ. The CDR3 DNA follows: TGCGCCAGCAGTTCGGAGGACGGGGTTGAGCAGTTCTTC. Translation gives CASSSEDGVEQFF.

In this sample, this clonotype turned up a few times. The gene calls are TRBV11-2 and TRBJ2-7; D is perhaps TRBD1 (5 bases). V lost 1 base and J lost 2, with 21 bases in between. The CDR3 covers 18 residues. Per germline, CDR1 SGHAT and CDR2 FQNNGV. CDR3 sequence (DNA): TGTGCCAGCAGCTTAGGTAACTTTCGTGGGGCGTTTACCTACGAGCAGTACTTC. The encoded protein is CASSLGNFRGAFTYEQYF.

At least ten counts were recorded for this clonotype. The chain couples TRBV29-1 to TRBJ2-1, with D possibly being TRBD2 (6 bases). V lost 7 bases to trimming and J lost 9 bases, with 22 bases between them. The CDR3 has 14 amino acids. Germline CDR1 is SQVTM and CDR2 is ANQGSEA. The CDR3 DNA sequence: TGCAGCGGGGGCCGGGACTCCCCCCGGGGTGAGCAGTTCTTC. Translating gives CSGGRDSPRGEQFF.

This clonotype was recorded many times. The chain combines TRBV20-1 with TRBJ2-7, with TRBD2 as a possible D gene (5 bases). Germline lookup yields CDR1 DFQATT and CDR2 SNEGSKA (reference sequence). Trimming took 1 base from V and 0 from J, leaving 10 bases between them. The CDR3 extends over 14 amino acids. The CDR3 nucleotides read TGCAGTGCTAGAGTGGACTGGAGCTCCTACGAGCAGTACTTC. Translated, it gives CSARVDWSSYEQYF.

The V call is TRBV28, the J call TRBJ2-7, with 7 bases identical to TRBD1. V gave up 5 bases and J gave up 7 bases; unmatched junction bases: 8. The germline CDR1 and CDR2 sequences are MDHEN and SYDVKM. This CDR3 comprises 13 residues. The CDR3 DNA follows: TGTGCCAGCAGTAGAGGGACAGCCCGGGAGCAGTACTTC. As protein: CASSRGTAREQYF.

The chain combines TRBV7-9 with TRBJ1-3, with a possible D match to TRBD1 (6 bases). The CDR3 extends over 15 amino acids. Germline values: CDR1 SEHNR, CDR2 FQNEAQ (reference sequence). Trimming removed 5 bases at V and 0 bases at J, with 11 bases between. The CDR3 DNA sequence: TGTGCCAGCAGCCCGACAGGCGACTCTGGAAACACCATATATTTT. It yields the protein CASSPTGDSGNTIYF.

This clonotype showed up just once. The CDR3 DNA reads as TGCGCCAGCAGCCCTAGACAGGCGGATGGCTACACCTTC. Its translation: CASSPRQADGYTF. This chain joins TRBV5-1 and TRBJ1-2; tentatively, D is TRBD1 (6 bases). The V end lost 4 bases, the J end lost 6 bases, and 13 bases lay between the germline ends. The CDR3 runs to 13 residues. CDR1 SGHRS and CDR2 YFSETQ come from the germline V gene.

There are a few counts of this clonotype. This chain uses TRBV7-2 with TRBJ2-7; 9 bases are shared with TRBD2. With 5 bases clipped from V and 1 base from J, the junction kept 6 bases outside the gene matches. The CDR3 totals 15 residues. Germline V CDR1 and CDR2: SGHTA, FQGNSA. As DNA, the CDR3 is TGTGCCAGCAGCCCCGGGACTAGCATGTCCTACGAGCAGTACTTC. Amino acid sequence: CASSPGTSMSYEQYF.

This clonotype showed up just a few times. The chain uses TRBV20-1 and TRBJ2-7, with a tentative D call TRBD2 (5 bases). Germline V lookup: CDR1 DFQATT, CDR2 SNEGSKA (reference sequence). The CDR3 has 14 residues. V lost 3 bases and J lost 2, with 14 bases in between. The CDR3 spells CSARSPWETYEQYF. The CDR3 DNA is TGCAGTGCTAGGTCCCCCTGGGAGACCTACGAGCAGTACTTC.

This clonotype came up once. This sequence joins TRBV19 and TRBJ2-7; 8 nucleotides align to TRBD2. The CDR3 sequence is 13 residues long. The germline V gene encodes CDR1 LNHDA and CDR2 SQIVND (reference sequence). Unmatched junction bases numbered 3, after V lost 6 bases and J lost 2 bases. DNA for the CDR3: TGTGCCAGTAGCCCGGGAGGGCCCTACGAGCAGTACTTC. It codes for CASSPGGPYEQYF.

Many counts were recorded for this clonotype. The gene calls are TRBV28 and TRBJ2-2, with TRBD2 matching 12 bases. The V gene's germline CDR1 is MDHEN and CDR2 SYDVKM. Trimming removed 5 bases from V and 10 bases from J; junction bases left unmatched: 5. The CDR3 runs to 14 residues. This chain's CDR3 is CASSPTSGRAELFF. In DNA form, the CDR3 reads TGTGCCAGCAGTCCGACTAGCGGGAGAGCGGAGCTGTTTTTT.

At least ten counts were recorded for this clonotype. The chain employs TRBV5-1 and TRBJ2-7; 13 positions match TRBD2. V trimming: 3 bases; J trimming: 7 bases; junction bases outside the gene matches: 4. This CDR3 is built from 14 residues. Germline V gene data show CDR1 as SGHRS and CDR2 as YFSETQ. CDR3 sequence (DNA): TGCGCCAGCAGCTCCATGACTAGCGGGAGGGAGCAGTACTTC. It yields the protein CASSSMTSGREQYF.

CDR3 region: CASSPGTGFDEQYF. CDR3 nucleotide sequence: TGTGCCAGCAGCCCCGGGACAGGGTTCGACGAGCAGTACTTC. The chain carries TRBV2 and TRBJ2-7; 9 nucleotides agree with TRBD1. J lost 5 bases, V lost 6 bases, and 8 bases had no gene match. The CDR3 has 14 amino acids. Germline V gives CDR1 SNHLY, CDR2 FYNNEI.

This clonotype was counted ten times or more. The rearrangement links TRBV20-1 to TRBJ2-7; 8 bases are shared with TRBD1. Germline V gene data show CDR1 as DFQATT and CDR2 as SNEGSKA (reference sequence). The CDR3 is made up of 15 amino acids. V lost 0 bases to trimming and J lost 3 bases; unmatched junction nucleotides: 7. CDR3 sequence (DNA): TGCAGTGCTAGAGATTGGGGACAGGCTGGCTACGAGCAGTACTTC. This encodes CSARDWGQAGYEQYF.

The V and J genes are TRBV29-1 and TRBJ2-7; a possible D gene is TRBD2 (6 bases). The CDR3 extends over 14 amino acids. Germline-derived CDR1 and CDR2 are SQVTM and ANQGSEA. The CDR3 here is CSVSEGPRGYEQYF. As DNA, the CDR3 is TGCAGTGTCTCGGAGGGACCCCGCGGGTACGAGCAGTACTTC.

The chain links TRBV27 to TRBJ2-7, with 7 bases lining up with TRBD1. The V segment lost 6 bases and the J segment 3 bases; nucleotides outside the gene matches: 5. The V gene's germline CDR1 is MNHEY and CDR2 SMNVEV (reference sequence). The CDR3 covers 13 residues. For the CDR3, the DNA is TGTGCCAGCAGGTCCGGGACAGTCTACGAGCAGTACTTC. This sequence encodes CASRSGTVYEQYF.